This section outlines one T cell receptor (beta chain) sequence together with its context. Its antigen is unknown. At one end, the junction sequence differs from germline, possibly due to a read error. This sample was taken from a study of tumor-infiltrating lymphocytes in primary liver carcinoma. For each extraction, RNA and DNA were obtained together from around 20-30 mg of unsorted bulk tissue. Each tumor sample had over 80% viable tumor cells. The study's findings and limits: Appearing in all five tumor regions was true of only about 7-25% of top clones. Blood had a significantly lower top-250-clone fraction than tumors did (p = 0.039).

With a constant-region primer, TCR beta cDNA was made from approximately 520 ng of total RNA. Researchers made the TCR beta libraries by running three nested multiplex PCR rounds with slightly modified ARM-PCR. TCRdb fed the multiplex PCR reads into MiXCR, producing one record per CDR3 protein. The data contain about 99,000 distinct CDR3 sequences, more than 60% of them seen just once; the ten biggest clones take up 7.5% to 10%. This TCR was sampled from a woman in her sixties with primary liver carcinoma and hepatitis B virus infection. Source material: liver tumor tissue from sampling region 5. As to subset: tumor region T5, tumor centre.

The CDR3 region is CVSSPSGTDSYEQYF. The DNA of the CDR3 is TGTGTCAGCAGTCCCAGCGGGACCGACTCCTACGAGCAGTACTTC. The J gene is TRBJ2-7, the V gene TRBV28; 7 bases line up with TRBD2. The length of the CDR3 is 15 residues. Germline CDR1 and CDR2: MDHEN and SYDVKM.